The rows below give T cell receptor beta chains drawn from one sample of a study of response to subunit inactivated influenza vaccine. Via MiXCR, TCRdb re-called the RT-PCR reads, giving one row per CDR3 protein. The sample holds 500,000 to 600,000 distinct CDR3 sequences, over 10% seen once. Here the sequenced sample was PBMCs from blood, taken 40 to 50 days after vaccination. The receptors were gathered from a man over 45 who received an inactivated influenza vaccine. Both conserved end residues are part of each CDR3. D genes are given only for firm matches. The listing skips clone size in some rows; elsewhere it reads once, few, many or a size class.

j_call | v_call | clone_size | d_call | cdr3_nt | cdr3_aa
TRBJ1-1 | TRBV4-3 | - | TRBD1 | TGCGCCAGCAGCCAAGTGGACAGGGGGACTGAAGCTTTCTTT | CASSQVDRGTEAFF
TRBJ2-1 | TRBV7-3 | few | - | TGTGCCAGCAGCTCTCTTGGCCAGGGAATGAAGTTCTTC | CASSSLGQGMKFF
TRBJ1-6 | TRBV15 | - | TRBD1 | TGTGCCACCAGCAGAGATCCTCCACAGGGGGCGAATTCACCCCTCCACTTT | CATSRDPPQGANSPLHF
TRBJ1-6 | TRBV9 | - | TRBD1 | TGTGCCAGCAGCGTCACAGGGGAGTTTGGGGATTCACCCCTCCACTTT | CASSVTGEFGDSPLHF
TRBJ2-3 | TRBV29-1 | - | - | TGCAGCGTTGAAGATGCGGGTTCCACAGATACGCAGTATTTT | CSVEDAGSTDTQYF
TRBJ2-1 | TRBV20-1 | - | - | TGCAGTGCCCTAATGACAATTTGGGACAATGAGCAGTTCTTC | CSALMTIWDNEQFF
TRBJ2-2 | TRBV7-2 | - | - | TGTGCCAGCAACCCGAGGCAGGGGTACCCGAACACCGGGGAGCTGTTTTTT | CASNPRQGYPNTGELFF
TRBJ1-5 | TRBV12-3/TRBV12-4 | few | - | TGTGCCAGCAGCCTCACCCGTATGGATCAGCCCCAGCATTTT | CASSLTRMDQPQHF
TRBJ2-5 | TRBV6-5 | - | TRBD1 | TGTGCCAGCAGTTCGGGACAGGGGGTCCGGACCCAGTACTTC | CASSSGQGVRTQYF
TRBJ2-1 | TRBV20-1 | few | TRBD2 | TGCAGTGCTATTACCGGGACTAGCGGGATGCGCGATGAGCAGTTCTTC | CSAITGTSGMRDEQFF
TRBJ2-4 | TRBV5-6 | - | TRBD2 | TGTGCCAGCAGCGGACTAGCGGGGGGACTGGTACCCAAAAACATTCAGTACTTC | CASSGLAGGLVPKNIQYF
TRBJ2-2 | TRBV12-5 | - | - | TGTGCTAGTGGCCCCTCAGTGGATGGGGAGCTGTTTTTT | CASGPSVDGELFF
TRBJ2-7 | TRBV3-1 | - | - | TGTGCCAGCAGCCCCCGACTAGTATCCTCCTACGAGCAGTACTTC | CASSPRLVSSYEQYF
TRBJ1-3 | TRBV7-2 | many | TRBD1 | TGTGCCAGCAGCTTAGACAGGGGCTCTGGAAACACCATATATTTT | CASSLDRGSGNTIYF
TRBJ1-1 | TRBV28 | - | - | TGTGCCAGCAGTTTCCGGGCGGCTGCTGAAGCTTTCTTT | CASSFRAAAEAFF